This record concerns one TCR beta chain sequence. The method was immunoSEQ multiplex PCR; TCRdb's version includes in-frame clones alone and lacks a portion of them. Among more than 200,000 clones, 84% were seen once, and the ten largest hold around 2%. Cohort 3 recovered donors had two negative PCRs, clearance, or symptom resolution. The data derive from a study of blood T cell repertoires in COVID-19. V was trimmed by 3 bases and J by 8 bases, leaving 17 bases between them. The CDR3 runs 15 residues. CDR1 is SEHNR, CDR2 FQNEAQ, per germline (reference sequence). This receptor was taken from a man between 60 and 75 years old who had recovered from COVID-19. The rearrangement uses TRBV7-9 and TRBJ2-1, with TRBD1 as a possible D gene (5 bases). The sequencing sample was made of PBMCs or T cells enriched from blood (not recorded which). CDR3 in DNA: TGTGCCAGCAGCTTCTTTCTTCTACAGGAGCATGAGCAGTTCTTC. Encoded protein: CASSFFLLQEHEQFF.